These T cell receptor beta chains were read from a single sample in a study of cytomegalovirus exposure and HLA in healthy donors. Some clones are missing from TCRdb's copy, which holds only in-frame ones; the method was immunoSEQ multiplex PCR. The sample has some 89,000 clones. Material: PBMCs. The receptors were gathered from a woman aged 25 to 45 in good health and CMV-seronegative. The CDR3 runs from the conserved cysteine through the conserved F or W. The order of the fields is clone size, J gene, D gene, V gene, CDR3 protein, CDR3 DNA. A D gene is named only where the DNA matches it firmly. Clone size is given for some rows only: seen once, a few or many times, or a class if the clone is expanded.

size: .
J: TRBJ1-2
D: TRBD1
V: TRBV9
CDR3: CASSVAGGGEGYTF
DNA: TGTGCCAGCAGCGTAGCTGGAGGGGGCGAAGGCTACACCTTC

size: .
J: TRBJ2-3
D: TRBD1
V: TRBV4-1
CDR3: CASSPWTGGNPSTDTQYF
DNA: TGCGCCAGCAGCCCGTGGACAGGGGGAAACCCTAGCACAGATACGCAGTATTTT

size: .
J: TRBJ1-1
D: TRBD1
V: TRBV4-1
CDR3: CASSQWYRDRVPTEAFF
DNA: TGCGCCAGCAGCCAATGGTATAGGGACAGGGTGCCCACTGAAGCTTTCTTT

size: .
J: TRBJ1-2
D: TRBD1
V: TRBV5-5
CDR3: CAITNRDSGFGGGYTF
DNA: TGTGCCATCACTAACCGGGACAGCGGGTTTGGGGGTGGCTACACCTTC

size: .
J: TRBJ2-2
D: .
V: TRBV11-3
CDR3: CASSPRGTNTGELFF
DNA: TGTGCCAGCAGCCCCCGGGGGACGAACACCGGGGAGCTGTTTTTT

size: .
J: TRBJ1-1
D: .
V: TRBV5-6
CDR3: CASTDGGGKAEAFF
DNA: TGTGCCAGCACCGACGGGGGAGGTAAGGCTGAAGCTTTCTTT

size: .
J: TRBJ2-7
D: .
V: TRBV20-1
CDR3: CSAYSSYEQYF
DNA: TGCAGTGCTTACAGTTCCTACGAGCAGTACTTC

size: .
J: TRBJ2-7
D: TRBD1
V: TRBV6-5
CDR3: CASSRDRGAYEQYF
DNA: TGTGCCAGCAGTCGGGACAGGGGGGCGTACGAGCAGTACTTC

size: .
J: TRBJ2-7
D: TRBD2
V: TRBV30
CDR3: CAWSVRVTLAGGHLTYEQYF
DNA: TGTGCCTGGAGTGTTCGTGTGACACTAGCGGGGGGTCACCTTACCTACGAGCAGTACTTC

size: .
J: TRBJ2-7
D: .
V: TRBV5-4
CDR3: CASSLGGAGNEQYF
DNA: TGTGCCAGCAGCTTGGGCGGGGCTGGCAACGAGCAGTACTTC

size: .
J: TRBJ1-6
D: .
V: TRBV4-1
CDR3: CASSQNNKGVRAPLHF
DNA: TGCGCCAGCAGCCAGAATAACAAGGGGGTACGGGCACCCCTCCACTTT

size: .
J: TRBJ1-1
D: .
V: TRBV28
CDR3: CASSLSAGMNTEAFF
DNA: TGTGCCAGCAGTTTATCGGCAGGGATGAACACTGAAGCTTTCTTT

size: .
J: TRBJ1-2
D: .
V: TRBV6-6
CDR3: CASSRQGYGYTF
DNA: TGTGCCAGCAGTAGGCAGGGTTATGGCTACACCTTC

size: .
J: TRBJ1-4
D: TRBD1
V: TRBV7-2
CDR3: CASSLGRGEKLFF
DNA: TGTGCCAGCAGCTTAGGCAGGGGGGAAAAACTGTTTTTT

size: .
J: TRBJ2-7
D: .
V: TRBV6-5
CDR3: CASSYQVTYEQYF
DNA: TGTGCCAGCAGTTATCAGGTAACCTACGAGCAGTACTTC

size: .
J: TRBJ1-1
D: .
V: TRBV5-6
CDR3: CASSRAGVADTEAFF
DNA: TGTGCCAGCAGCAGGGCAGGGGTGGCGGACACTGAAGCTTTCTTT

size: .
J: TRBJ2-7
D: .
V: TRBV11-2
CDR3: CASSLEPPSLRYF
DNA: TGTGCCAGCAGCTTAGAACCCCCATCTTTGCGGTACTTC

size: .
J: TRBJ2-3
D: TRBD2
V: TRBV11-3
CDR3: CASSPGLAGSTDTQYF
DNA: TGTGCCAGCAGCCCAGGACTAGCGGGGAGCACAGATACGCAGTATTTT

size: .
J: TRBJ1-1
D: .
V: TRBV18
CDR3: CASSQSAALNTEAFF
DNA: TGTGCCAGCTCACAGAGTGCAGCGCTGAACACTGAAGCTTTCTTT

size: .
J: TRBJ2-7
D: .
V: TRBV19
CDR3: CASSIIGVSYEQYF
DNA: TGTGCCAGTAGTATAATCGGAGTCTCCTACGAGCAGTACTTC

size: .
J: TRBJ2-1
D: TRBD2
V: TRBV28
CDR3: CASRQTSGRTNEQFF
DNA: TGTGCCAGCAGGCAGACTAGCGGGAGGACCAATGAGCAGTTCTTC

size: .
J: TRBJ2-5
D: .
V: TRBV5-4
CDR3: CASSLEGGQETQYF
DNA: TGTGCCAGCAGCTTGGAGGGGGGGCAAGAGACCCAGTACTTC

size: .
J: TRBJ1-6
D: .
V: TRBV7-9
CDR3: CASSSTFDSPLHF
DNA: TGTGCCAGCAGCTCGACATTTGATTCACCCCTCCACTTT

size: .
J: TRBJ2-6
D: TRBD1
V: TRBV6-5
CDR3: CASRKTGLGANVLTF
DNA: TGTGCCAGCAGAAAGACAGGGCTTGGGGCCAACGTCCTGACTTTC

size: .
J: TRBJ2-5
D: TRBD1
V: TRBV2
CDR3: CASSGRTGQETQYF
DNA: TGTGCCAGCAGTGGACGGACAGGGCAAGAGACCCAGTACTTC

size: .
J: TRBJ2-3
D: .
V: TRBV2
CDR3: CASSAHRGTDTQYF
DNA: TGTGCCAGCAGTGCCCACAGGGGCACAGATACGCAGTATTTT

size: .
J: TRBJ1-1
D: .
V: TRBV5-4
CDR3: CASSLNGMNTEAFF
DNA: TGTGCCAGCAGCTTGAACGGGATGAACACTGAAGCTTTCTTT

size: .
J: TRBJ2-7
D: TRBD2
V: TRBV7-3
CDR3: CASSLGGSGYEQYF
DNA: TGTGCCAGCAGCTTAGGCGGGAGTGGGTACGAGCAGTACTTC

size: .
J: TRBJ1-2
D: TRBD1
V: TRBV6-5
CDR3: CASSYPRGRGLRGYTF
DNA: TGTGCCAGCAGTTACCCTCGGGGCAGGGGGCTCCGTGGCTACACCTTC

size: .
J: TRBJ2-6
D: .
V: TRBV5-1
CDR3: CASSLAYPSGANVLTF
DNA: TGCGCCAGCAGCTTGGCCTATCCTTCTGGGGCCAACGTCCTGACTTTC

size: .
J: TRBJ1-2
D: TRBD1
V: TRBV10-3
CDR3: CAISGTVSNYGYTF
DNA: TGTGCCATCAGCGGGACAGTGAGTAACTATGGCTACACCTTC

size: .
J: TRBJ1-5
D: .
V: TRBV7-6
CDR3: CASSWGANSNQPQHF
DNA: TGTGCCAGCAGCTGGGGAGCAAATAGCAATCAGCCCCAGCATTTT

size: .
J: TRBJ1-5
D: .
V: TRBV15
CDR3: CATSRDLWEGEKPQHF
DNA: TGTGCCACCAGCAGAGATTTGTGGGAGGGGGAAAAGCCCCAGCATTTT

size: .
J: TRBJ1-3
D: .
V: TRBV6-1
CDR3: CASSASGVGNTIYF
DNA: TGTGCCAGCAGTGCTTCCGGGGTTGGAAACACCATATATTTT

size: .
J: TRBJ2-1
D: .
V: TRBV7-2
CDR3: CASSLDQGTWYNEQFF
DNA: TGTGCCAGCAGCTTAGATCAGGGGACATGGTACAATGAGCAGTTCTTC

size: .
J: TRBJ1-2
D: TRBD1
V: TRBV11-2
CDR3: CASSLGDRVQRGYTF
DNA: TGTGCCAGCAGCTTAGGTGACAGGGTTCAGCGTGGCTACACCTTC

size: medium-sized
J: TRBJ2-1
D: .
V: TRBV7-8
CDR3: CASSLQTSPVINEQFF
DNA: TGTGCCAGCAGCTTACAAACCTCTCCGGTTATCAATGAGCAGTTCTTC

size: .
J: TRBJ2-1
D: TRBD2
V: TRBV28
CDR3: CASSRSGSTYNEQFF
DNA: TGTGCCAGCAGTCGTAGCGGGAGCACCTACAATGAGCAGTTCTTC

size: .
J: TRBJ2-3
D: TRBD2
V: TRBV4-2
CDR3: CASSQVLRTSGTGDTQYF
DNA: TGTGCCAGCAGCCAAGTCCTTAGGACTAGCGGGACGGGAGATACGCAGTATTTT

size: .
J: TRBJ1-6
D: .
V: TRBV4-1
CDR3: CASSQDSLRTYNSPLHF
DNA: TGCGCCAGCAGCCAAGATAGTCTGCGCACCTACAATTCACCCCTCCACTTT

size: .
J: TRBJ1-1
D: .
V: TRBV11-2
CDR3: CASSAGLHMNTEAFF
DNA: TGTGCCAGCAGCGCGGGACTGCACATGAACACTGAAGCTTTCTTT

size: .
J: TRBJ1-1
D: .
V: TRBV6-1
CDR3: CASSEDLWTANTEAFF
DNA: TGTGCCAGCAGTGAAGATTTATGGACAGCGAACACTGAAGCTTTCTTT

size: .
J: TRBJ2-7
D: .
V: TRBV10-3
CDR3: CAISESRQSYEQYF
DNA: TGTGCCATCAGTGAGTCCAGACAGTCCTACGAGCAGTACTTC

size: .
J: TRBJ2-1
D: TRBD2
V: TRBV30
CDR3: CAWSLLAGDFNEQFF
DNA: TGTGCCTGGAGTTTATTAGCGGGGGATTTCAATGAGCAGTTCTTC

size: .
J: TRBJ2-3
D: .
V: TRBV28
CDR3: CASSSYRADTQYF
DNA: TGTGCCAGCAGCTCCTACCGGGCAGATACGCAGTATTTT

size: .
J: TRBJ1-6
D: TRBD1
V: TRBV19
CDR3: CASSGQGHNSPLHF
DNA: TGTGCCAGTAGCGGACAGGGACATAATTCACCCCTCCACTTT

size: .
J: TRBJ1-1
D: .
V: TRBV28
CDR3: CASTKGGATEAFF
DNA: TGTGCCAGCACCAAGGGGGGGGCTACTGAAGCTTTCTTT

size: .
J: TRBJ2-1
D: TRBD2
V: TRBV15
CDR3: CATSGHLSGRYNEQFF
DNA: TGTGCCACCAGCGGACATCTTAGCGGGCGGTACAATGAGCAGTTCTTC

size: .
J: TRBJ1-4
D: .
V: TRBV9
CDR3: CASSGGPATNEKLFF
DNA: TGTGCCAGCAGCGGGGGCCCTGCAACTAATGAAAAACTGTTTTTT